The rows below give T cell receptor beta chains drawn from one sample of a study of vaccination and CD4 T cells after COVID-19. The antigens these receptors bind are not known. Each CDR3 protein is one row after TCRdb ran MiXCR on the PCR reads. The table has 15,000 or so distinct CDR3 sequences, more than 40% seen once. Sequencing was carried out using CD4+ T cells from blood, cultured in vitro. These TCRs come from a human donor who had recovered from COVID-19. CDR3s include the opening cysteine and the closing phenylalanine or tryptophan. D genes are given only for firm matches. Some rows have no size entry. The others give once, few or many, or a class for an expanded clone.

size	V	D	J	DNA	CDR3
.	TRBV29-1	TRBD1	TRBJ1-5	TGCAGCGGATTCCGGGACAGGTATTTCCAGCCCCAGCATTTT	CSGFRDRYFQPQHF
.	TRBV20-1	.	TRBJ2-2	TGCAGTGCTAATTCCCTGGGGACCGGGGAGCTGTTTTTT	CSANSLGTGELFF
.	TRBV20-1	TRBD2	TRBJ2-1	TGCAGTGCTAAAAGCGGGAGGGCCAACAATGAGCAGTTCTTC	CSAKSGRANNEQFF
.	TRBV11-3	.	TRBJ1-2	TGTGCCAGCAGCTTAGTACCCGGGCCTAACACCTTC	CASSLVPGPNTF
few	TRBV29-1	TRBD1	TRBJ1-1	TGCAGCGTTATGCGGCAGGGGGCGCTGGGTGAAGCTTTCTTT	CSVMRQGALGEAFF
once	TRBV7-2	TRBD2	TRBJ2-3	TGTGCCAGCAGCGTTAGCGGGAGGGACACAGATACGCAGTATTTT	CASSVSGRDTDTQYF
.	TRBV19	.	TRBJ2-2	TGTGCCAGTAGTTTGTCCAGTCAGAACACCGGGGAGCTGTTTTTT	CASSLSSQNTGELFF
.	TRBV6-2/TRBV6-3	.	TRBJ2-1	TGTGCCAGCAGTTACGGGTCAAAAAACCCACATGAGCAGTTCTTC	CASSYGSKNPHEQFF
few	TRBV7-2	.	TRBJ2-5	TGTGCCAGCAGCCCGGTTAGGGGCGCTGTGTACTTC	CASSPVRGAVYF
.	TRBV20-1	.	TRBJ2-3	TGCAGTGCCAGGACTCAAGGGACAGATACGCAGTATTTT	CSARTQGTDTQYF
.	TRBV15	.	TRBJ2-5	TGTGCCACCAGCTCACTGGGAGAGAGAGAGACCCAGTACTTC	CATSSLGERETQYF
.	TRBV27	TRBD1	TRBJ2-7	TGTGCCTCGTTGCGACAGGGGTCCTACGAGCAGTACTTC	CASLRQGSYEQYF
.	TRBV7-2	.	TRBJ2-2	TGTGCCAGCAGCTTACAGGGGACGGCGAACACCGGGGAGCTGTTTTTT	CASSLQGTANTGELFF
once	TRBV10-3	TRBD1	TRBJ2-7	TGTGCCACCCAAAAGGACAGGGGGGTTCACGAGCAGTACTTC	CATQKDRGVHEQYF
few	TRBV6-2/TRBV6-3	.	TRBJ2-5	TGTGCCAGCAGCCGGCCGAGAGGAGGGGCGCCGGGGACCCAGTACTTC	CASSRPRGGAPGTQYF
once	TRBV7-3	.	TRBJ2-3	TGTGCCAGCAGCATAACCCCGGGGGAAGATACGCAGTATTTT	CASSITPGEDTQYF
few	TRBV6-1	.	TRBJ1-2	TGTGCCAGCAGTACCCGGACCGAGGCTGGCTACACCTTC	CASSTRTEAGYTF
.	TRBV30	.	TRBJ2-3	TGTGCCTGGCGGGTGGGGGCGAGCACAGATACGCAGTATTTT	CAWRVGASTDTQYF
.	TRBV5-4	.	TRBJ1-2	TGTGCCAGCAGCTTGCCCGGCTATGGCTACACCTTC	CASSLPGYGYTF
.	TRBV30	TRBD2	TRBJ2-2	TGTGCCTCACCAAGCGGGAGCCAGAACACCGGGGAGCTGTTTTTT	CASPSGSQNTGELFF
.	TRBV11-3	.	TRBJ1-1	TGTGCCAGCAGCTTAGTTCAGGGGAGAGCTTTCTTT	CASSLVQGRAFF
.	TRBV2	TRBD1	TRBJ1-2	TGTGCCAGCAAGCGGGACAGGGGTGGCTACACCTTC	CASKRDRGGYTF